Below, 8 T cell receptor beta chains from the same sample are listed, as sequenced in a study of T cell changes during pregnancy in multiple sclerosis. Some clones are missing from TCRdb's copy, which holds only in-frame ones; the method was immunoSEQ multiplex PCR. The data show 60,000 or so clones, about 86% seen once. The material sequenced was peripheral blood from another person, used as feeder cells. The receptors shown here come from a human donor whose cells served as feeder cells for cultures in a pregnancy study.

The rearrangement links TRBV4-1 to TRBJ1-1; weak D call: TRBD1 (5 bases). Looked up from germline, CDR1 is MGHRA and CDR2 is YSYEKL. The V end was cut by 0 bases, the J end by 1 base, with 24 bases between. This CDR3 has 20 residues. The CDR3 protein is CASSQDRLGTGHEGNTEAFF. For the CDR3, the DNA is TGCGCCAGCAGCCAAGACCGACTTGGAACAGGCCACGAGGGGAACACTGAAGCTTTCTTT.

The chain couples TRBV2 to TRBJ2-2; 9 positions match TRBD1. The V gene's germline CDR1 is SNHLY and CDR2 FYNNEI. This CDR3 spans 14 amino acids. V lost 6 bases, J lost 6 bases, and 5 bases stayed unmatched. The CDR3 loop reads CASSGQGSPGELFF. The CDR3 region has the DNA TGTGCCAGCAGCGGACAGGGGAGCCCCGGGGAGCTGTTTTTT. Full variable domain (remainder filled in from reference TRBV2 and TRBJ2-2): EPEVTQTPSHQVTQMGQEVILRCVPISNHLYFYWYRQILGQKVEFLVSFYNNEISEKSEIFDDQFSVERPDGSNFTLKIRSTKLEDSAMYFCASSGQGSPGELFFGEGSRLTVL.

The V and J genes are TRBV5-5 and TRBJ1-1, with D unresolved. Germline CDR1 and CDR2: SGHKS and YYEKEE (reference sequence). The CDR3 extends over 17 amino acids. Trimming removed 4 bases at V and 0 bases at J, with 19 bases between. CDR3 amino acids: CASSPGKGQTLNTEAFF. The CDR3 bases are TGTGCCAGCAGCCCGGGGAAGGGCCAGACCCTGAACACTGAAGCTTTCTTT.

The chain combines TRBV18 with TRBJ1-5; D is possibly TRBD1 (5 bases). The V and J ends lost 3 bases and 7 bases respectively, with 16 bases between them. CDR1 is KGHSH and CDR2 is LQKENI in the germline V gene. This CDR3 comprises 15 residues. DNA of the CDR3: TGTGCCAGCTCACCCCATCCGGGACGGGACCAGCCCCAGCATTTT. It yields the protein CASSPHPGRDQPQHF.

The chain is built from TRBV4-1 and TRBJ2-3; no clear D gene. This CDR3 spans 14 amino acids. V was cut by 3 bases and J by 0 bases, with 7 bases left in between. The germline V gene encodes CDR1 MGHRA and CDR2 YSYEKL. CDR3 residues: CASSHPTSTDTQYF. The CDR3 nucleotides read TGCGCCAGCAGCCACCCTACTAGCACAGATACGCAGTATTTT.

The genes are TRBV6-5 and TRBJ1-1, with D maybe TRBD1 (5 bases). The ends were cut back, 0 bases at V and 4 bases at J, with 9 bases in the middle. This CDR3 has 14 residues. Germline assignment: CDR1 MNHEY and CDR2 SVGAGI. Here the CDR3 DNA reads TGTGCCAGCAGTTACTCCTTGGGGGGCACTGAAGCTTTCTTT. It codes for CASSYSLGGTEAFF.

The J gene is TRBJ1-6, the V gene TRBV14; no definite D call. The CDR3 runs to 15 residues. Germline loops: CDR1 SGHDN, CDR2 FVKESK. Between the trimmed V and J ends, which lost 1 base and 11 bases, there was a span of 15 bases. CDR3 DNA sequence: TGTGCCAGCAGCCAAGTCGGCGGCCTATCCACACCCCTCCACTTT. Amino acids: CASSQVGGLSTPLHF.

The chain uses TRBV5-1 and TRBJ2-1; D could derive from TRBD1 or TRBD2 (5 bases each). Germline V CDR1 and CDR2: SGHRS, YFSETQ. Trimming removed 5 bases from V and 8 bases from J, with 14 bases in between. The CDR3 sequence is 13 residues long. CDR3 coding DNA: TGCGCCAGCAGACGCCCGGGGCACGATGAGCAGTTCTTC. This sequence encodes CASRRPGHDEQFF.